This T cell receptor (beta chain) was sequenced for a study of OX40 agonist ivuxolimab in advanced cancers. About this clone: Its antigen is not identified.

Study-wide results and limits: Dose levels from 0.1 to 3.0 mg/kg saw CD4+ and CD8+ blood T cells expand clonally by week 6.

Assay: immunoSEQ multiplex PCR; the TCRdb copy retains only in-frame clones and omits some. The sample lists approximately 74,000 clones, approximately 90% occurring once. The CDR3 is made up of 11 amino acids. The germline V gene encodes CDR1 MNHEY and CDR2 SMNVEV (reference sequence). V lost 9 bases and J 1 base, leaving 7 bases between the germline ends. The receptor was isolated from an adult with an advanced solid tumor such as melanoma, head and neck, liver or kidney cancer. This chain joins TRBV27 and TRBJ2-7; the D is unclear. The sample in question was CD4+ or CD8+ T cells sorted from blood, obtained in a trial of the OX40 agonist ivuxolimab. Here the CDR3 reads CASPGSYEQYF. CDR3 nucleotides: TGTGCCAGTCCGGGTTCCTACGAGCAGTACTTC.